The rows below give T cell receptor beta chains drawn from one sample of a study of T-cell reconstitution after alpha-beta-depleted transplantation in children. TCRdb redid the calling of the PCR reads with MiXCR, one entry per CDR3 protein. The sample has some 550,000 distinct CDR3 sequences; 20% to 25% are singletons. The sequencing here drew on PBMCs, mostly from graft donor cells, taken 360 days after TCRalphabeta/CD19-depleted stem cell transplant. Every receptor here comes from a boy less than two years old who had a stem cell transplant for acute myeloid leukemia, so the T cells may come from the graft donor. The CDR3 runs from the conserved cysteine through the conserved F or W. The order of the fields is D gene, clone size, V gene, J gene, CDR3 protein, CDR3 DNA. A D gene is named only where the DNA matches it firmly. Only some rows state a clone size, as once, few, many or a class for expanded clones.

TRBD1,few,TRBV10-3,TRBJ2-5,CAISDTGGISIETQYF,TGTGCCATCAGTGACACAGGGGGCATATCTATCGAGACCCAGTACTTC
NA,many,TRBV6-1,TRBJ2-7,CASSREPSYEQYF,TGTGCCAGCAGTAGGGAACCCTCCTACGAGCAGTACTTC
TRBD1,NA,TRBV7-9,TRBJ1-5,CASSQGENQPQHF,TGTGCCAGCAGCCAGGGGGAGAATCAGCCCCAGCATTTT
TRBD2,many,TRBV4-1,TRBJ2-3,CASSHPTSGGAADTQYF,TGCGCCAGCAGCCACCCGACTAGCGGGGGGGCGGCAGATACGCAGTATTTT
NA,NA,TRBV28,TRBJ2-7,CASSLVANSYEQYF,TGTGCCAGCAGTTTGGTGGCAAACTCCTACGAGCAGTACTTC
NA,few,TRBV20-1,TRBJ1-3,CSAALTGSGNTIYF,TGCAGTGCCGCTCTTACAGGATCTGGAAACACCATATATTTT
TRBD1,once,TRBV5-1,TRBJ2-2,CASSLRGQGTGELFF,TGCGCCAGCAGCTTAAGGGGACAGGGCACCGGGGAGCTGTTTTTT
NA,NA,TRBV12-3/TRBV12-4,TRBJ2-1,CASRPTLIRGNEQFF,TGTGCCAGCAGACCCACACTAATTAGGGGTAATGAGCAGTTCTTC
NA,few,TRBV12-3/TRBV12-4,TRBJ1-5,CASSFVYTSGGDQPQHF,TGTGCCAGCAGTTTCGTCTATACATCGGGAGGTGATCAGCCCCAGCATTTT
NA,many,TRBV4-3,TRBJ1-1,CASSQDTGTEAFF,TGCGCCAGCAGCCAAGACACAGGCACTGAAGCTTTCTTT
NA,few,TRBV29-1,TRBJ2-3,CSVEDPEGLLDTDTQYF,TGCAGCGTTGAAGACCCGGAGGGCCTTCTTGACACAGATACGCAGTATTTT
NA,many,TRBV7-9,TRBJ1-2,CASLANYGYTF,TGTGCCAGCCTTGCTAACTATGGCTACACCTTC
NA,NA,TRBV24-1,TRBJ2-7,CATSEGGLRSYEQYF,TGTGCCACCAGTGAAGGCGGACTTCGCTCCTACGAGCAGTACTTC
NA,NA,TRBV5-1,TRBJ2-1,CASSGGKIYNEQFF,TGCGCCAGCAGTGGAGGGAAAATTTACAATGAGCAGTTCTTC
NA,few,TRBV7-2,TRBJ1-2,CASSLAQGYTF,TGTGCCAGCAGCTTAGCGCAGGGCTACACCTTC
NA,many,TRBV12-3/TRBV12-4,TRBJ1-2,CASSGSGSYYGYTF,TGTGCCAGCAGTGGGTCTGGGAGCTACTATGGCTACACCTTC
NA,many,TRBV28,TRBJ1-1,CASSFVQLNTEAFF,TGTGCCAGCAGTTTTGTCCAGTTGAACACTGAAGCTTTCTTT
TRBD1,NA,TRBV12-3/TRBV12-4,TRBJ2-2,CASSFARDRGLSGELFF,TGTGCCAGCAGTTTCGCCCGGGACAGGGGTTTGTCCGGGGAGCTGTTTTTT
NA,NA,TRBV20-1,TRBJ2-3,CSAGNGPPSDTQYF,TGCAGTGCAGGGAACGGGCCCCCTTCAGATACGCAGTATTTT
NA,few,TRBV5-1,TRBJ2-1,CASSLQASLSNEQFF,TGCGCCAGCAGCTTGCAGGCTAGCTTGTCCAATGAGCAGTTCTTC
NA,NA,TRBV12-3/TRBV12-4,TRBJ2-5,CASSLWGATETQYF,TGTGCCAGCAGTTTGTGGGGGGCGACGGAGACCCAGTACTTC
NA,few,TRBV19,TRBJ1-1,CASRRGLLEAFF,TGTGCCAGTCGCAGGGGTTTGCTTGAAGCTTTCTTT
NA,NA,TRBV15,TRBJ2-5,CATSRELLQETQYF,TGTGCCACCAGCAGAGAACTACTTCAAGAGACCCAGTACTTC
NA,few,TRBV20-1,TRBJ1-6,CSANPTKSGAYNSPLHF,TGCAGTGCTAACCCCACGAAGTCCGGTGCATATAATTCACCCCTCCACTTT
TRBD1,NA,TRBV19,TRBJ2-2,CASRTGVNTGELFF,TGTGCCAGTCGCACAGGGGTGAACACCGGGGAGCTGTTTTTT
NA,many,TRBV7-2,TRBJ1-3,CASSLDRPGNTIYF,TGTGCCAGCAGCCTGGACAGACCTGGAAACACCATATATTTT
NA,NA,TRBV7-2,TRBJ1-1,CASGLTGNTEAFF,TGTGCCAGCGGACTTACAGGGAACACTGAAGCTTTCTTT
TRBD2,NA,TRBV29-1,TRBJ2-1,CSVAWVLAGGPGEQFF,TGCAGCGTCGCATGGGTACTAGCGGGGGGCCCGGGTGAGCAGTTCTTC
NA,once,TRBV6-1,TRBJ2-2,CASSETRGGGSTGELFF,TGTGCCAGCAGTGAAACCAGGGGAGGGGGGAGCACCGGGGAGCTGTTTTTT
NA,many,TRBV2,TRBJ2-7,CASSEQDYEQYF,TGTGCCAGCTCAGAGCAGGACTACGAGCAGTACTTC
NA,few,TRBV29-1,TRBJ2-1,CSVSKQFF,TGCAGCGTTAGTAAGCAGTTCTTC